The rows below give T cell receptor beta chains drawn from one sample of a study of cytomegalovirus exposure and HLA in healthy donors. The protocol was immunoSEQ multiplex PCR, while the TCRdb copy is restricted to in-frame clones and leaves out a portion. Of roughly 70,000 clones in the sample, roughly 94% were seen once. The source material was PBMCs. The receptor source for this set is a man aged 18 to 35 in good health and CMV-seropositive. CDR3s include the opening cysteine and the closing phenylalanine or tryptophan. Fields, in order: D gene, V gene, clone size, J gene, CDR3 DNA, CDR3 protein. The D gene is left open where the match is weak. Expanded clones get a size class; other rows say once, few or many, or leave the size out.

D gene: TRBD1
V gene: TRBV7-3
clone size: -
J gene: TRBJ2-1
CDR3 DNA: TGTGCCAGCAGCTTAGGACAGGGTGGGAACAATGAGCAGTTCTTC
CDR3 protein: CASSLGQGGNNEQFF

D gene: -
V gene: TRBV27
clone size: -
J gene: TRBJ1-2
CDR3 DNA: TGTGCCACCAAACAGGCCCAGACCTTTAACTATGGCTACACCTTC
CDR3 protein: CATKQAQTFNYGYTF

D gene: TRBD2
V gene: TRBV19
clone size: once
J gene: TRBJ2-1
CDR3 DNA: TGTGCCAGTAGTGGGACTAGCGGTAACAATGAGCAGTTCTTC
CDR3 protein: CASSGTSGNNEQFF

D gene: -
V gene: TRBV2
clone size: -
J gene: TRBJ2-7
CDR3 DNA: TGTGCCAGCAGTGGTCAAGCGGCGGCCTCCTACGAGCAGTACTTC
CDR3 protein: CASSGQAAASYEQYF

D gene: -
V gene: TRBV10-3
clone size: -
J gene: TRBJ2-3
CDR3 DNA: TGTGCCATCAGTGATAAACAGCGGGGCACAGATACGCAGTATTTT
CDR3 protein: CAISDKQRGTDTQYF

D gene: -
V gene: TRBV6-5
clone size: -
J gene: TRBJ2-1
CDR3 DNA: TGTGCCAGCAGTTACGGAACGCGGGAGCAGTTCTTC
CDR3 protein: CASSYGTREQFF

D gene: -
V gene: TRBV6-4
clone size: -
J gene: TRBJ2-2
CDR3 DNA: TGTGCCAGCAGTGACTCGCCTAGCGAGTCCGGGGAGCTGTTTTTT
CDR3 protein: CASSDSPSESGELFF

D gene: TRBD1
V gene: TRBV5-1
clone size: -
J gene: TRBJ2-7
CDR3 DNA: TGCGCCAGCAGCTTGAGGATTGATGGGACAGTCGTCTACGAGCAGTACTTC
CDR3 protein: CASSLRIDGTVVYEQYF

D gene: -
V gene: TRBV6-1
clone size: -
J gene: TRBJ2-7
CDR3 DNA: TGTGCCAGCACTGTCGGGGAAGAAGCCTACGAGCAGTACTTC
CDR3 protein: CASTVGEEAYEQYF

D gene: TRBD1
V gene: TRBV5-1
clone size: -
J gene: TRBJ2-7
CDR3 DNA: TGCGCCAGCAGCTTGGGACAGGGACCCTACGAGCAGTACTTC
CDR3 protein: CASSLGQGPYEQYF

D gene: TRBD1
V gene: TRBV6-6
clone size: once
J gene: TRBJ1-2
CDR3 DNA: TGTGCCAGCAGTTACAGTTCAGGGGGCTACTATGGCTACACCTTC
CDR3 protein: CASSYSSGGYYGYTF

D gene: -
V gene: TRBV10-1
clone size: -
J gene: TRBJ1-1
CDR3 DNA: TGCGCCAGCAGTGATGGTTGGCAGGGGAACACTGAAGCTTTCTTT
CDR3 protein: CASSDGWQGNTEAFF

D gene: -
V gene: TRBV21-1
clone size: -
J gene: TRBJ2-1
CDR3 DNA: TGTGCCAGCAGCAAAGCCCCCCTAGCAGCGAAGCAGTTCTTC
CDR3 protein: CASSKAPLAAKQFF

D gene: -
V gene: TRBV5-1
clone size: -
J gene: TRBJ2-3
CDR3 DNA: TGCGCCAGCAGCTTGGATCAGACTGGAACAGATACGCAGTATTTT
CDR3 protein: CASSLDQTGTDTQYF

D gene: TRBD2
V gene: TRBV28
clone size: -
J gene: TRBJ2-3
CDR3 DNA: TGTGCCAGCAGTTCCCGACTAGCGGGAGCAGATACGCAGTATTTT
CDR3 protein: CASSSRLAGADTQYF

D gene: TRBD2
V gene: TRBV5-1
clone size: -
J gene: TRBJ2-1
CDR3 DNA: TGCGCCAGCAGCAGCTCCGGGACTAGCGGGGAATACAATGAGCAGTTCTTC
CDR3 protein: CASSSSGTSGEYNEQFF

D gene: TRBD1
V gene: TRBV6-5
clone size: -
J gene: TRBJ1-1
CDR3 DNA: TGTGCCAGCAGTCCCGGAGGGGGCGGTAGGGCTTTCTTT
CDR3 protein: CASSPGGGGRAFF

D gene: -
V gene: TRBV28
clone size: -
J gene: TRBJ1-3
CDR3 DNA: TGTGCCAGCAGTTTTATCCTCGGCGGGGGTTCTGGAAACACCATATATTTT
CDR3 protein: CASSFILGGGSGNTIYF

D gene: TRBD2
V gene: TRBV28
clone size: once
J gene: TRBJ2-1
CDR3 DNA: TGTGCATCCGGGACTAGCGATAGCTCCTACAATGAGCAGTTCTTC
CDR3 protein: CASGTSDSSYNEQFF

D gene: TRBD2
V gene: TRBV11-3
clone size: -
J gene: TRBJ2-5
CDR3 DNA: TGTGCCAGCAGCCCGCAAGCGGGAGCGGAGACCCAGTACTTC
CDR3 protein: CASSPQAGAETQYF

D gene: TRBD1
V gene: TRBV19
clone size: -
J gene: TRBJ1-3
CDR3 DNA: TGTGCCAGTAACCCGACAGGGGGATCGCGAAACACCATATATTTT
CDR3 protein: CASNPTGGSRNTIYF

D gene: -
V gene: TRBV10-1
clone size: -
J gene: TRBJ2-1
CDR3 DNA: TGCGCCAGCAGTGATAGGCGCGGGGTATCGGATGAGCAGTTCTTC
CDR3 protein: CASSDRRGVSDEQFF

D gene: -
V gene: TRBV6-5
clone size: -
J gene: TRBJ2-3
CDR3 DNA: TGTGCCAGTGGTCTGGGACTTAAAACAGATACGCAGTATTTT
CDR3 protein: CASGLGLKTDTQYF

D gene: -
V gene: TRBV5-4
clone size: -
J gene: TRBJ2-2
CDR3 DNA: TGTGCCAGCAGCTTCAACGGGGTCACCGGGGAGCTGTTTTTT
CDR3 protein: CASSFNGVTGELFF

D gene: -
V gene: TRBV5-6
clone size: -
J gene: TRBJ2-5
CDR3 DNA: TGTGCCAGCAGCTTGGGCTCCCGGGAGACCCAGTACTTC
CDR3 protein: CASSLGSRETQYF

D gene: TRBD2
V gene: TRBV7-2
clone size: -
J gene: TRBJ2-4
CDR3 DNA: TGTGCCAGCAGCTCTCTAGCGGGCAATAAAAACATTCAGTACTTC
CDR3 protein: CASSSLAGNKNIQYF

D gene: -
V gene: TRBV11-2
clone size: -
J gene: TRBJ2-7
CDR3 DNA: TGTGCCAGCACCCTATCGGGGTCCGGGGAGCAGTACTTC
CDR3 protein: CASTLSGSGEQYF

D gene: TRBD2
V gene: TRBV27
clone size: -
J gene: TRBJ2-7
CDR3 DNA: TGTGCCAGCAGCCAGTTCACGGGACTAGCTTATGAGCAGTACTTC
CDR3 protein: CASSQFTGLAYEQYF

D gene: TRBD1
V gene: TRBV5-6
clone size: -
J gene: TRBJ1-1
CDR3 DNA: TGTGCCAGCAGCTTGGCCTTAGGGGGCGACACTGAAGCTTTCTTT
CDR3 protein: CASSLALGGDTEAFF

D gene: TRBD2
V gene: TRBV28
clone size: -
J gene: TRBJ2-3
CDR3 DNA: TGTGCCAGCAGTGGACTAGCGGGCACAGATACGCAGTATTTT
CDR3 protein: CASSGLAGTDTQYF